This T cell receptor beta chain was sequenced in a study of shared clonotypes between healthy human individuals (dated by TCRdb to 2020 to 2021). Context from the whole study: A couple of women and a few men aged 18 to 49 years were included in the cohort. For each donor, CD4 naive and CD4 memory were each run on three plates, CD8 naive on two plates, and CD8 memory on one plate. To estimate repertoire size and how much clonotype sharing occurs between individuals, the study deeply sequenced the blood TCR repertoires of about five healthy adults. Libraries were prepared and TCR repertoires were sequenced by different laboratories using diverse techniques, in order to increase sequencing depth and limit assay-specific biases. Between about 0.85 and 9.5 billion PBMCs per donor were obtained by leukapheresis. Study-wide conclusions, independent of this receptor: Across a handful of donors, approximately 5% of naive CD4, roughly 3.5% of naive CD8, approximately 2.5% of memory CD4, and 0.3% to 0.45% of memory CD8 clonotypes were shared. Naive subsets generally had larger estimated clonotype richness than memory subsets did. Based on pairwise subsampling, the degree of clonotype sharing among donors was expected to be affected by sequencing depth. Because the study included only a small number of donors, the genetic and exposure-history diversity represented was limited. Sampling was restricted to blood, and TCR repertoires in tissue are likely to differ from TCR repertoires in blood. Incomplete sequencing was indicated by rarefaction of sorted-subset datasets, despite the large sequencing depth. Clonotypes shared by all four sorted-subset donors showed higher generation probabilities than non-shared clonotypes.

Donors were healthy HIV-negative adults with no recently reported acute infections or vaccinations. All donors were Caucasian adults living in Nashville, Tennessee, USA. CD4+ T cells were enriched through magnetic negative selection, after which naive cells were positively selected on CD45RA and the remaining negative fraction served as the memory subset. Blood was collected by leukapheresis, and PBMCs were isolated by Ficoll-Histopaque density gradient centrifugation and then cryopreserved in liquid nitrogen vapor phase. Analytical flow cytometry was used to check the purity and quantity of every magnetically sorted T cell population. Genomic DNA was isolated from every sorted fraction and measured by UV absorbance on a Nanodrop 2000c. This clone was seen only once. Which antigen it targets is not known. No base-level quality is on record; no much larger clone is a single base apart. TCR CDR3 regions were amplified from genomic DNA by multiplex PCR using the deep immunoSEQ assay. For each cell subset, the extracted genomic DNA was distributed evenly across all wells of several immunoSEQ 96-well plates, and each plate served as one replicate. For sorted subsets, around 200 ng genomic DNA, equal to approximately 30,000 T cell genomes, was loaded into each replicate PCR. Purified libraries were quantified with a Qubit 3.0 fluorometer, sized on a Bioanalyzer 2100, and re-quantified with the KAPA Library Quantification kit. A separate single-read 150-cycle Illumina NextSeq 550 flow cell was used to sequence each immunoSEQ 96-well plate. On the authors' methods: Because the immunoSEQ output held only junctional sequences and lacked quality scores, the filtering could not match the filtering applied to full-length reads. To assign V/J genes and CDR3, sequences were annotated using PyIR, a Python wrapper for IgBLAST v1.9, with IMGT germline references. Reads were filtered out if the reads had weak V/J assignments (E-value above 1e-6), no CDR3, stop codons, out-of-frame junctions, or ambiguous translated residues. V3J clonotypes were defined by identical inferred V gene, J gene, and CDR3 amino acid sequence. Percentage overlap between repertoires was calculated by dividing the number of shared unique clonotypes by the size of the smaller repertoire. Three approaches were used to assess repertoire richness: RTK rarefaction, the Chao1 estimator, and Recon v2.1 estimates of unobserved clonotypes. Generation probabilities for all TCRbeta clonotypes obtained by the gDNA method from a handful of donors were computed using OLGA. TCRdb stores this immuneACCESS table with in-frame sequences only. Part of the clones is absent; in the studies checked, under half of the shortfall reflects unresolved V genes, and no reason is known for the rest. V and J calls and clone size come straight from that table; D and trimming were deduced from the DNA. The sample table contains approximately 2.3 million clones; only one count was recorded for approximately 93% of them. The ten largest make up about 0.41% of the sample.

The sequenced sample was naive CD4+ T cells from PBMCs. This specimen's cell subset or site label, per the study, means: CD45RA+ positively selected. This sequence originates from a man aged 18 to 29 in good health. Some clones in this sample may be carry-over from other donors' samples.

The CDR3 sequence is CASSPTTGGHSYNEQFF. The sequenced DNA is TGTGCCAGCTCACCGACGACAGGGGGCCACTCCTACAATGAGCAGTTCTTC. This receptor chain uses TRBV18 and TRBJ2-1; the junction holds 10 bases that match TRBD1. Trimming leaves V shorter by 3 bases and J shorter by 0 bases, with the junction holding 5 bases beyond the gene matches. The germline V gene yields KGHSH for CDR1 and LQKENI for CDR2. The CDR3 runs 17 residues from the cysteine to the phenylalanine. CDR3 DNA only is kept here, 51 bases in frame from base 1. Reference TRBV18 and TRBJ2-1 genes cover what lies past the CDR3, so the full variable domain is NAGVMQNPRHLVRRRGQEARLRCSPMKGHSHVYWYRQLPEEGLKFMVYLQKENIIDESGMPKERFSAEFPKEGPSILRIQQVVRGDSAAYFCASSPTTGGHSYNEQFFGPGTRLTVL.